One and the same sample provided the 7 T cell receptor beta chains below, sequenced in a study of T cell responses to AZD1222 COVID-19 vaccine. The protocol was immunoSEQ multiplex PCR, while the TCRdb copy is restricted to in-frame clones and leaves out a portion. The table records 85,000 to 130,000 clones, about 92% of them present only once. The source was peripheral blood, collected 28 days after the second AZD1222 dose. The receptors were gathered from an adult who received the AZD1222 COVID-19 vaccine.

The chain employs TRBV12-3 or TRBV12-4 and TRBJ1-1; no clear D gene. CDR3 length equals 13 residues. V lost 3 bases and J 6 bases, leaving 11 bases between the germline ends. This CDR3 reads CASSFGPTAEAFF. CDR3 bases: TGTGCCAGCAGTTTCGGGCCAACCGCTGAAGCTTTCTTT.

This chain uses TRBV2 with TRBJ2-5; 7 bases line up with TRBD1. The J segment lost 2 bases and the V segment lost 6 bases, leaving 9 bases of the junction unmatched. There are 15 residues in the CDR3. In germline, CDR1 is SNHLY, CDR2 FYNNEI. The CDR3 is CASRRGRTLQETQYF. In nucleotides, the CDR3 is TGTGCCAGCAGGAGGGGGCGGACTCTGCAAGAGACCCAGTACTTC.

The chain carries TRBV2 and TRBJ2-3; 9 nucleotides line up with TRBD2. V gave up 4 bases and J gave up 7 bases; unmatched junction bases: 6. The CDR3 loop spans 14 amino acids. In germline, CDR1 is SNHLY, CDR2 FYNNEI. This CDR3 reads CASSGGGGGYTQYF. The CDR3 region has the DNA TGTGCCAGCAGTGGTGGCGGGGGGGGTTATACGCAGTATTTT.

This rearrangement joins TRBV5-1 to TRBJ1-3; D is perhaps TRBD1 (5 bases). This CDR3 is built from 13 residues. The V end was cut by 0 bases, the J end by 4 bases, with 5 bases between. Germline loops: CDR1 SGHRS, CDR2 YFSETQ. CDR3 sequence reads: CASSLGQGNTIYF. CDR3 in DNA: TGCGCCAGCAGCTTGGGACAGGGAAACACCATATATTTT.

In DNA, the CDR3 is TGTGCCAGCAGGGGGACTTTAGCTAACTATGGCTACACCTTC. It is translated as CASRGTLANYGYTF. V and J are TRBV6-5 and TRBJ1-2; D possibly corresponds to TRBD1 (5 bases). The CDR3 consists of 14 residues. Trimming removed 6 bases from V and 0 bases from J, with 11 bases in between. Germline lookup yields CDR1 MNHEY and CDR2 SVGAGI.

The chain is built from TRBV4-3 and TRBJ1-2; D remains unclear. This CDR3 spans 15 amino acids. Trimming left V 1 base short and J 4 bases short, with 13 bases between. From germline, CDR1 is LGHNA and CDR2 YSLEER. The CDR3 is CASSQGRENIYGYTF. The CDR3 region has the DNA TGCGCCAGCAGCCAAGGGAGGGAGAACATCTATGGCTACACCTTC.

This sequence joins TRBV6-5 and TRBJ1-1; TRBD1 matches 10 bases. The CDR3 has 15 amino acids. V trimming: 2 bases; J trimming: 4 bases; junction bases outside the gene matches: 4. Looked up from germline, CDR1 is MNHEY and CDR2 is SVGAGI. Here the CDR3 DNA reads TGTGCCAGCAGTTACCTCGGACAGGGGGGCACTGAAGCTTTCTTT. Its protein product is CASSYLGQGGTEAFF.